The text below deals with one T cell receptor (beta chain). Its antigen is currently unknown. The sample originates from a study of post-analysis software for immune sequencing data. Points from the study as a whole: A few TRBV segments occurring more often in patients than controls included TRBV5-6, TRBV5-1 and TRBV20-1.

The library was made from cDNA and included unique molecular identifiers. TCRdb used MiXCR to reprocess the PCR reads, holding one entry per CDR3 protein. The sample has 500,000 to 600,000 distinct CDR3 sequences; 40% to 50% are singletons. Looked up from germline, CDR1 is SGHTS and CDR2 is YDEGEE. V was clipped by 4 bases and J by 5 bases, with 9 bases between them. CDR3 size: 12 residues. J is TRBJ2-5 and V is TRBV5-8; D not resolved. Sequenced sample: blood. The TCR sequence derives from a girl under 18 with multiple sclerosis. The DNA of the CDR3 is TGTGCCAGCAGCCCAAGACCGGAGACCCAGTACTTC. Encoded protein: CASSPRPETQYF.